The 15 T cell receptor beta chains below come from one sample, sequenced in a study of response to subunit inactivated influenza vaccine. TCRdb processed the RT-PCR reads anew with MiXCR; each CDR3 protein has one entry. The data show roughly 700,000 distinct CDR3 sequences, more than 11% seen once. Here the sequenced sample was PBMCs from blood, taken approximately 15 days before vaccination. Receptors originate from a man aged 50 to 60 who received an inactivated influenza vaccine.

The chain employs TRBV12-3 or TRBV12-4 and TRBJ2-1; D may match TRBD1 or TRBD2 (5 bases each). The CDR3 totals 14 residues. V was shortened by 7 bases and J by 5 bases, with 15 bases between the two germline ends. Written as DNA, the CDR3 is TGTGCCAGCACCGGGGCGGACACCAACAATGAGCAGTTCTTC. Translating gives CASTGADTNNEQFF.

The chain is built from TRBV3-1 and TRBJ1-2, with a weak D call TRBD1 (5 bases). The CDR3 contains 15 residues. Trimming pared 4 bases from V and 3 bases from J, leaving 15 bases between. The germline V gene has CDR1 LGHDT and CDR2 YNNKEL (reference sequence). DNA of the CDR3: TGTGCCAGCAGCCGCACAACAGGTTTTGACTATGGCTACACCTTC. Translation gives CASSRTTGFDYGYTF.

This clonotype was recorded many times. The CDR3 nucleotides are TGCGCCAGCAGCCAAGGGGGGGGCAGGAATGAGCAGTTCTTC. Protein product: CASSQGGGRNEQFF. The gene calls are TRBV4-3 and TRBJ2-1; D perhaps matches TRBD2 (7 bases). This CDR3 has 14 amino acids. Germline lookup yields CDR1 LGHNA and CDR2 YSLEER. V lost 1 base and J lost 7, with 11 bases in between.

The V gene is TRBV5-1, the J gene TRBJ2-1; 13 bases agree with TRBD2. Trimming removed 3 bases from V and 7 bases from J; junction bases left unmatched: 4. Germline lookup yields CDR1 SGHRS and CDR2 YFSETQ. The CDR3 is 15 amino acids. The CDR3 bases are TGCGCCAGCAGCTATGGACTAGCGGGAGAAAATGAGCAGTTCTTC. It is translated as CASSYGLAGENEQFF.

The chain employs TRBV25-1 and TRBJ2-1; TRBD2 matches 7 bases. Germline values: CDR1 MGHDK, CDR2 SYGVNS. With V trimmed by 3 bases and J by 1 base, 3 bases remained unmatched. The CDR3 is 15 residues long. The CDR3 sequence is CASSEWGGSYNEQFF. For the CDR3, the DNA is TGTGCCAGCAGTGAGTGGGGGGGGTCCTACAATGAGCAGTTCTTC.

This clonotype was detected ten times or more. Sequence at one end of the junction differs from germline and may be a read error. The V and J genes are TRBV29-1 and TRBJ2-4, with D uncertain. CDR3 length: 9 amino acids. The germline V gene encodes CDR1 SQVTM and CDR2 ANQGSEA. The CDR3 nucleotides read TGCAGCGTATTGACTCCTCGGAACTTC. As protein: CSVLTPRNF.

CDR3 loop: CAISEETGSPQYF. In DNA, the CDR3 is TGTGCCATCAGTGAGGAGACAGGGTCGCCCCAGTACTTC. The V gene is TRBV10-3, the J gene TRBJ2-5; 7 bases fit TRBD1. The germline V gene encodes CDR1 ENHRY and CDR2 SYGVKD. Losses at the gene ends were 2 bases for V and 9 bases for J; bases not matched to a gene: 6. This CDR3 region has 13 residues.

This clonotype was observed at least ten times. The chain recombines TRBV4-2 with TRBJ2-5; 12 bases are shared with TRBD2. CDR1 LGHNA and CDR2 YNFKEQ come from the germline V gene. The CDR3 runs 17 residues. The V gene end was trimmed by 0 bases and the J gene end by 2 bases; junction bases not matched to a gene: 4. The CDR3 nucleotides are TGTGCCAGCAGCCAAGATAGACTAGCGGGGGCACAAGAGACCCAGTACTTC. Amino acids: CASSQDRLAGAQETQYF.

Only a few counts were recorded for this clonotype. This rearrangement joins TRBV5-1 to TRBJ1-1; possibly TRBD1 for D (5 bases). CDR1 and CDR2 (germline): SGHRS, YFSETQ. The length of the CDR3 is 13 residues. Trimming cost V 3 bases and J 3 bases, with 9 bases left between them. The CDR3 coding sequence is TGCGCCAGCAGCTCCGGGGCATACACTGAAGCTTTCTTT. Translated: CASSSGAYTEAFF.

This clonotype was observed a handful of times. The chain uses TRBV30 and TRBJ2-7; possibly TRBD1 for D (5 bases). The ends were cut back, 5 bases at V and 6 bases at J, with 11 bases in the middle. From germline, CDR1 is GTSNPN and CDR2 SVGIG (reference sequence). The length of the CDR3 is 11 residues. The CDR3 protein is CAWVEGAEQYF. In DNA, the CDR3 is TGTGCCTGGGTCGAAGGGGCCGAGCAGTACTTC. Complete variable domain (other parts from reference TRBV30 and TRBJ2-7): SQTIHQWPATLVQPVGSPLSLECTVEGTSNPNLYWYRQAAGRGLQLLFYSVGIGQISSEVPQNLSASRPQDRQFILSSKKLLLSDSGFYLCAWVEGAEQYFGPGTRLTVT.

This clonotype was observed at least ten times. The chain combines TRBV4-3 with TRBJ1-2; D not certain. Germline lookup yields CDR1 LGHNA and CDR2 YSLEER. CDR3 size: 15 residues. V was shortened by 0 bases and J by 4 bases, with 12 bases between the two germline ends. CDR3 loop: CASSQDIGVGYGYTF. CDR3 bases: TGCGCCAGCAGCCAAGATATTGGGGTGGGCTATGGCTACACCTTC.

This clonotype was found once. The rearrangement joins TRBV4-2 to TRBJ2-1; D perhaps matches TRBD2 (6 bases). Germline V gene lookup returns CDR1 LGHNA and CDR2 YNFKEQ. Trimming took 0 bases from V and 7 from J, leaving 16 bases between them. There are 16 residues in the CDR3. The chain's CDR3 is CASSQDPFGGSNEQFF. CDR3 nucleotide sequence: TGTGCCAGCAGCCAAGATCCGTTTGGGGGGTCGAATGAGCAGTTCTTC.

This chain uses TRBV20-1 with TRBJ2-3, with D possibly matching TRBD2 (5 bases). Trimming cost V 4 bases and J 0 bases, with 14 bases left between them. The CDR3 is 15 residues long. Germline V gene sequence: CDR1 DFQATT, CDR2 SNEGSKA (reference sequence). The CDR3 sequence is CSAIPGRSSTDTQYF. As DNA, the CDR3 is TGCAGTGCTATTCCGGGGAGATCTAGCACAGATACGCAGTATTTT.

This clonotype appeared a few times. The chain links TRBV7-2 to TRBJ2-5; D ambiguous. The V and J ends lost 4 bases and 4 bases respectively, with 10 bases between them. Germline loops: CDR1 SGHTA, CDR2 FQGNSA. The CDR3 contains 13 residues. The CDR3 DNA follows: TGTGCCAGCAGCTCGGACCCCCGAGAGACCCAGTACTTC. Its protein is CASSSDPRETQYF.

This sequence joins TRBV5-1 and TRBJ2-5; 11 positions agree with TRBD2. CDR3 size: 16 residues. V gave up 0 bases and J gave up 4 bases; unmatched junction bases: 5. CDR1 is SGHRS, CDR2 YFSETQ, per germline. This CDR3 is CASSLDVLAGVETQYF. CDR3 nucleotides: TGCGCCAGCAGCTTGGATGTACTAGCGGGAGTAGAGACCCAGTACTTC.